This entry lists 19 T cell receptor beta chains sequenced from one sample in a study of T cell responses to AZD1222 COVID-19 vaccine. Measured with immunoSEQ multiplex PCR; TCRdb has only the in-frame clones, and not every one. This sample has 190,000 or so clones; approximately 91% occur once, and the top ten carry roughly 3.5%. Sequences were derived from peripheral blood, sampled 28 days after the second AZD1222 dose. These receptors all come from an adult who received the AZD1222 COVID-19 vaccine.

The gene calls are TRBV6-5 and TRBJ1-2, with D possibly TRBD1 on 5 matching bases. V lost 6 bases and J lost 2, with 10 bases in between. The germline CDR1 and CDR2 sequences are MNHEY and SVGAGI. CDR3 size: 13 residues. The CDR3 DNA reads TGTGCCAGCAGCCCCGGGGGGAACTATGGCTACACCTTC. Its protein is CASSPGGNYGYTF.

V usage is TRBV9 and J usage is TRBJ2-2; maybe TRBD1 (5 bases). The CDR3 has 15 amino acids. V was pared by 0 bases and J by 5 bases, with 11 bases between. Germline assignment: CDR1 SGDLS and CDR2 YYNGEE. The CDR3 nucleotides are TGTGCCAGCAGCGTAGGGCAGGGAAGGACCGGGGAGCTGTTTTTT. Translating gives CASSVGQGRTGELFF.

On this clone: The sample has other DNA sequences that encode this CDR3 too. This chain links TRBV18 with TRBJ1-1, with D uncertain. The CDR3 has 15 residues. Germline CDR1 KGHSH, CDR2 LQKENI. Trimming left V 2 bases short and J 0 bases short, with 10 bases between. CDR3 region: CASSPAGGLNTEAFF. CDR3 sequence (DNA): TGTGCCAGCTCACCAGCGGGAGGGCTGAACACTGAAGCTTTCTTT. Full variable domain (rest looked up from reference TRBV18 and TRBJ1-1): NAGVMQNPRHLVRRRGQEARLRCSPMKGHSHVYWYRQLPEEGLKFMVYLQKENIIDESGMPKERFSAEFPKEGPSILRIQQVVRGDSAAYFCASSPAGGLNTEAFFGQGTRLTVV.

V usage is TRBV7-3 and J usage is TRBJ2-3; D ambiguous. V dropped 4 bases and J dropped 3 bases, with 8 bases sitting between them. CDR1 is SGHTA and CDR2 is FQGTGA in the germline V gene. The CDR3 extends over 13 amino acids. CDR3 region: CASSSRRTDTQYF. The DNA of the CDR3 is TGTGCCAGCAGCTCCCGGAGAACAGATACGCAGTATTTT.

The chain has TRBV2 and TRBJ1-1; 8 bases fit TRBD1. This CDR3 has 14 residues. V was pared by 3 bases and J by 4 bases, with 4 bases of the junction left unmatched. Germline values: CDR1 SNHLY, CDR2 FYNNEI. CDR3 coding DNA: TGTGCCAGCAGTGACCCCAGGGGGCTCACTGAAGCTTTCTTT. This codes for CASSDPRGLTEAFF. The full variable domain, in which reference TRBV2 and TRBJ1-1 provide the parts outside the CDR3, is EPEVTQTPSHQVTQMGQEVILRCVPISNHLYFYWYRQILGQKVEFLVSFYNNEISEKSEIFDDQFSVERPDGSNFTLKIRSTKLEDSAMYFCASSDPRGLTEAFFGQGTRLTVV.

CDR3 region: CASSFKLDEQFF. The CDR3 region has the DNA TGTGCCAGCAGCTTCAAGCTCGATGAGCAGTTCTTC. J is TRBJ2-1 and V is TRBV7-9, with D unclear. The CDR3 has 12 amino acids. Trimming removed 3 bases from V and 8 bases from J, with 8 bases in between. Germline V lookup: CDR1 SEHNR, CDR2 FQNEAQ (reference sequence).

V is TRBV5-5 and J is TRBJ2-2; 8 bases agree with TRBD1. Losses at the gene ends were 1 base for V and 7 bases for J; bases not matched to a gene: 6. Germline V gene data show CDR1 as SGHKS and CDR2 as YYEKEE (reference sequence). This CDR3 is built from 15 residues. The CDR3 DNA sequence: TGTGCCAGCAGCTTGACCAGGGGGCAAGGCGGGGAGCTGTTTTTT. As protein: CASSLTRGQGGELFF. The variable domain in full, with the rest retrieved from reference TRBV5-5 and TRBJ2-2, is DAGVTQSPTHLIKTRGQQVTLRCSPISGHKSVSWYQQVLGQGPQFIFQYYEKEERGRGNFPDRFSARQFPNYSSELNVNALLLGDSALYLCASSLTRGQGGELFFGEGSRLTVL.

This CDR3 reads CASSLGTAGLAGYTF. CDR3 sequence (DNA): TGTGCCAGCAGCCTAGGGACAGCTGGACTTGCTGGCTACACCTTC. V usage is TRBV3-1 (or the pseudogene TRBV3-2) and J usage is TRBJ1-2, with 7 bases fitting TRBD1. Germline CDR1 is LGHDT and CDR2 is YNNKEL (reference sequence). The CDR3 covers 15 residues. The J segment lost 7 bases and the V segment lost 4 bases, leaving 12 bases of the junction unmatched.

The chain links TRBV20-1 to TRBJ1-1; D is unclear. The CDR3 totals 11 residues. Germline V gene data show CDR1 as DFQATT and CDR2 as SNEGSKA (reference sequence). Between the trimmed V and J ends, which lost 0 bases and 9 bases, there was a span of 8 bases. The chain's CDR3 is CSARETHQAFF. The CDR3 DNA follows: TGCAGTGCTAGAGAGACACACCAAGCTTTCTTT.

This sequence joins TRBV11-3 and TRBJ2-3; D not certain. The CDR3 is 13 residues long. From germline, CDR1 is SGHNT and CDR2 YENEEA. V was pared by 5 bases and J by 4 bases, with 10 bases between. In DNA form, the CDR3 reads TGTGCCAGCAGCCTCACCTGGGCAGATACGCAGTATTTT. Translated, it gives CASSLTWADTQYF.

V is TRBV24-1 and J is TRBJ1-2, with D uncertain. Germline CDR1 is KGHDR and CDR2 is SFDVKD. The CDR3 is 11 residues long. Trimming took off 6 bases at V and 6 bases at J, with 7 bases between the two ends. The CDR3 DNA follows: TGTGCCACCAGTCGAGGCAATGGCTACACCTTC. Its protein is CATSRGNGYTF.

The chain combines TRBV27 with TRBJ1-1; 8 bases are shared with TRBD1. Trimming removed 7 bases from V and 3 bases from J; junction bases left unmatched: 7. The CDR3 is 14 residues long. Germline V CDR1 and CDR2: MNHEY, SMNVEV (reference sequence). The chain's CDR3 is CASTPGTGYTEAFF. The DNA for the CDR3 is TGTGCCAGCACCCCCGGGACAGGTTACACTGAAGCTTTCTTT.

This chain uses TRBV7-3 with TRBJ2-5, with 7 bases aligning to TRBD1. CDR1 SGHTA and CDR2 FQGTGA come from the germline V gene. The CDR3 spans 15 residues. With V trimmed by 5 bases and J by 1 base, 7 bases remained unmatched. This CDR3 is CASSSYRGPQETQYF. As DNA, the CDR3 is TGTGCCAGCAGCAGCTACAGGGGACCCCAAGAGACCCAGTACTTC.

J is TRBJ2-1 and V is TRBV12-3 or TRBV12-4; D remains ambiguous. CDR3 length: 11 amino acids. V gave up 7 bases and J gave up 4 bases, with 5 bases separating them. The CDR3 is CASTVYNEQFF. The DNA for the CDR3 is TGTGCCAGCACCGTGTACAATGAGCAGTTCTTC.

The rearrangement uses TRBV6-5 and TRBJ1-2, with D maybe TRBD1 (5 bases). CDR1 MNHEY and CDR2 SVGAGI come from the germline V gene. V shed 1 base and J shed 6 bases, with 12 bases lying between them. This CDR3 comprises 14 residues. The CDR3 protein is CASSYLNGGDGYTF. CDR3 coding DNA: TGTGCCAGCAGTTACTTGAACGGAGGGGATGGCTACACCTTC.

The sample holds one count of this clone. This chain links TRBV7-2 with TRBJ1-5; no clear D. The germline V gene encodes CDR1 SGHTA and CDR2 FQGNSA. Trimming took off 1 base at V and 4 bases at J, with 11 bases between the two ends. This CDR3 has 15 residues. The CDR3 loop reads CASSLGWAGNQPQHF. The DNA for the CDR3 is TGTGCCAGCAGCTTAGGTTGGGCGGGTAATCAGCCCCAGCATTTT.

This sequence joins TRBV4-1 and TRBJ1-5; tentatively, D is TRBD1 (5 bases). Trimming left V 0 bases short and J 6 bases short, with 15 bases between. This CDR3 contains 16 residues. Per germline, CDR1 MGHRA and CDR2 YSYEKL. CDR3: CASSQDGGNTAQPQHF. The CDR3 DNA reads TGCGCCAGCAGCCAAGATGGGGGGAATACGGCTCAGCCCCAGCATTTT.

In this sample, this clone turned up once. V gene TRBV11-3 combines with J gene TRBJ1-1, with D perhaps matching TRBD1 (5 bases). Between the trimmed V and J ends, which lost 11 bases and 0 bases, there was a span of 22 bases. The CDR3 runs 16 residues. Germline CDR1 reads SGHNT; CDR2 reads YENEEA. The CDR3 DNA reads TGTGCCGCCCGGGGAGGGGATCTCTTCATGAACACTGAAGCTTTCTTT. Translating it yields CAARGGDLFMNTEAFF. The whole variable domain, remainder taken from reference TRBV11-3 and TRBJ1-1, is EAGVVQSPRYKIIEKKQPVAFWCNPISGHNTLYWYLQNLGQGPELLIRYENEEAVDDSQLPKDRFSAERLKGVDSTLKIQPAELGDSAVYLCAARGGDLFMNTEAFFGQGTRLTVV.

This clone was seen more than once but under ten times. This chain uses TRBV6-1 with TRBJ2-3; D is perhaps TRBD1 or TRBD2 (5 bases each). Between the trimmed V and J ends, which lost 0 bases and 1 base, there was a span of 8 bases. This CDR3 spans 15 amino acids. Germline CDR1 is MNHNS and CDR2 is SASEGT. CDR3 protein: CASSEARGGTDTQYF. CDR3 DNA sequence: TGTGCCAGCAGTGAAGCAAGAGGGGGCACAGATACGCAGTATTTT.